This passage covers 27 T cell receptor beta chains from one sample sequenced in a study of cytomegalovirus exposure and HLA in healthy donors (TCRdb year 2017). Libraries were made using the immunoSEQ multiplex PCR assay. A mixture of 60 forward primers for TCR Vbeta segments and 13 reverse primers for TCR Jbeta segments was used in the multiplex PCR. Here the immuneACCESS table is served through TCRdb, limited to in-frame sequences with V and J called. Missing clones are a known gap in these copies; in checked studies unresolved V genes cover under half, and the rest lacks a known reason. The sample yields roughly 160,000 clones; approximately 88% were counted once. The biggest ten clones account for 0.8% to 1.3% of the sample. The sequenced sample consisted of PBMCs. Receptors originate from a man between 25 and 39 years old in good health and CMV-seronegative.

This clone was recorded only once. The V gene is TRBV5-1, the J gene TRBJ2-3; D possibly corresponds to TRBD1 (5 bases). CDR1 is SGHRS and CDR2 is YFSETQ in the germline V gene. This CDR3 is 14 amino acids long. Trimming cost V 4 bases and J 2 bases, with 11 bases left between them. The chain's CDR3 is CASSPDSNTDTQYF. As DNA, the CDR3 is TGCGCCAGCAGCCCCGACAGCAACACAGATACGCAGTATTTT.

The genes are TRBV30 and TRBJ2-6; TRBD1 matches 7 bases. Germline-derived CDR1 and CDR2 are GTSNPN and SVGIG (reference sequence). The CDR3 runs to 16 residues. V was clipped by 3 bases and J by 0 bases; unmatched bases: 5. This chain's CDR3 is CAWREQGLSGANVLTF. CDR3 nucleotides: TGTGCCTGGAGGGAACAGGGGCTCTCTGGGGCCAACGTCCTGACTTTC.

For the CDR3, the DNA is TGTGCCAGTAGTTTGCGCGACAGGGCCAGCTACGAGCAGTACTTC. This codes for CASSLRDRASYEQYF. The rearrangement links TRBV19 to TRBJ2-7, with TRBD1 identical over 7 bases. The CDR3 is 15 amino acids. Germline-derived CDR1 and CDR2 are LNHDA and SQIVND (reference sequence). The V segment lost 5 bases and the J segment 3 bases; nucleotides outside the gene matches: 10.

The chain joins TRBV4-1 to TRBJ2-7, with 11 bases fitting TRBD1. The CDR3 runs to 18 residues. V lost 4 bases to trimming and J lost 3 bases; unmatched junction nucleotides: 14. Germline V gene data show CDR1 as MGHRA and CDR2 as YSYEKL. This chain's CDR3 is CASSRPGRGQGADYEQYF. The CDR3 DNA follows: TGCGCCAGCAGCCGTCCGGGAAGAGGACAGGGGGCGGACTACGAGCAGTACTTC.

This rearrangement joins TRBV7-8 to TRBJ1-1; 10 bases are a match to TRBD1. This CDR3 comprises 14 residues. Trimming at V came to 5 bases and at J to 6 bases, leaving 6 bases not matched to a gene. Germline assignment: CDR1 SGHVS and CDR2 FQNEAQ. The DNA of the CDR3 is TGTGCCAGCAGCCTTCGACAGGGGGCCTCTGAAGCTTTCTTT. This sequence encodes CASSLRQGASEAFF.

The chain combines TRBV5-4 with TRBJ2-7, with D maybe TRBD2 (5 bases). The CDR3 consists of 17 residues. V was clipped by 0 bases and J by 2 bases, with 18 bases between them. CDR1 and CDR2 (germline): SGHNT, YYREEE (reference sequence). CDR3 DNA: TGTGCCAGCAGCTTGGTCAGCGGAATACGGGTTCCCTACGAGCAGTACTTC. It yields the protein CASSLVSGIRVPYEQYF.

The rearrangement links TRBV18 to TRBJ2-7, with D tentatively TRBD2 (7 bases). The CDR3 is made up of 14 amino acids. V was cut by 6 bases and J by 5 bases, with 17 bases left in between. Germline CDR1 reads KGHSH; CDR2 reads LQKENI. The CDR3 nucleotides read TGTGCCAGCTCTCCGGGGGCAGGGAGGGACGAGCAGTACTTC. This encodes CASSPGAGRDEQYF. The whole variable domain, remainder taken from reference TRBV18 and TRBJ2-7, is NAGVMQNPRHLVRRRGQEARLRCSPMKGHSHVYWYRQLPEEGLKFMVYLQKENIIDESGMPKERFSAEFPKEGPSILRIQQVVRGDSAAYFCASSPGAGRDEQYFGPGTRLTVT.

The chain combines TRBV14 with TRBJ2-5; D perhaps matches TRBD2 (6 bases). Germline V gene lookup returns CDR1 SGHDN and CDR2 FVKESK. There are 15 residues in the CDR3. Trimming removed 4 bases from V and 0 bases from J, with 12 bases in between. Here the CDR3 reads CASSLGLFNQETQYF. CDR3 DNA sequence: TGTGCCAGCAGCCTGGGACTCTTTAACCAAGAGACCCAGTACTTC.

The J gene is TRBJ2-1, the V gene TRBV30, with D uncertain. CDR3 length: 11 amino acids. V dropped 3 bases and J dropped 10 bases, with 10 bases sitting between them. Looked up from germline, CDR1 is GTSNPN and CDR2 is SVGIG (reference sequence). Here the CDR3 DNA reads TGTGCCTGGAGCGCGACAACCGAGCAGTTCTTC. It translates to CAWSATTEQFF.

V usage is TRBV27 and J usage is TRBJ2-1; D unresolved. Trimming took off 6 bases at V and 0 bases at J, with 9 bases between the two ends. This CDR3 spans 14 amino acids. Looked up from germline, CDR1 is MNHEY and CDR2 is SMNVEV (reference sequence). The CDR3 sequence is CASSEWSSYNEQFF. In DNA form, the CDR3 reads TGTGCCAGCAGCGAATGGAGCTCCTACAATGAGCAGTTCTTC.

Written as DNA, the CDR3 is TGTGCCAGCAGCTTAGGTAGCGGGCCGAGCACAGATACGCAGTATTTT. Protein sequence: CASSLGSGPSTDTQYF. V is TRBV7-3 and J is TRBJ2-3, with 7 bases aligning to TRBD2. This CDR3 spans 16 amino acids. The ends lost 2 bases at V and 0 bases at J; junction bases unmatched: 5. Germline lookup yields CDR1 SGHTA and CDR2 FQGTGA.

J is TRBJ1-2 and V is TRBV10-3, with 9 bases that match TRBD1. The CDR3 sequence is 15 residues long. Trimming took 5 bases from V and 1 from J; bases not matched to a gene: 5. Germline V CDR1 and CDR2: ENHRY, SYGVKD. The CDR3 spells CAISPGQGFNYGYTF. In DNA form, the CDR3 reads TGTGCCATCAGTCCCGGACAGGGGTTTAACTATGGCTACACCTTC.

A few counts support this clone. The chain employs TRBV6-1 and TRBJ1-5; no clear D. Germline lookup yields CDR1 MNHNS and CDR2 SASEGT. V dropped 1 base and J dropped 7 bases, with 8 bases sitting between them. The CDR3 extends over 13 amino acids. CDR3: CASSEGVRQPQHF. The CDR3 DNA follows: TGTGCCAGCAGTGAAGGGGTCAGGCAGCCCCAGCATTTT.

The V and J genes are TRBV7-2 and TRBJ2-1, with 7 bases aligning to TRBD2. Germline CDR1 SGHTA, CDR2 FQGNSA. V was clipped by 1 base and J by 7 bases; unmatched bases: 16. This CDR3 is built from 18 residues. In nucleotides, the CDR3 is TGTGCCAGCAGCTTAGGGGCCCCACACCAATTCGGGGGGAATGAGCAGTTCTTC. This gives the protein CASSLGAPHQFGGNEQFF.

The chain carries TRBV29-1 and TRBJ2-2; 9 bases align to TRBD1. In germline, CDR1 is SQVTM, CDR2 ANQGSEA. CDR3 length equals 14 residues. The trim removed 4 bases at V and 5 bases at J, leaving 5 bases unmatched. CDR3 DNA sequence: TGCAGCGTTGGACAGGGGGTAAAGACCGGGGAGCTGTTTTTT. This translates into CSVGQGVKTGELFF.

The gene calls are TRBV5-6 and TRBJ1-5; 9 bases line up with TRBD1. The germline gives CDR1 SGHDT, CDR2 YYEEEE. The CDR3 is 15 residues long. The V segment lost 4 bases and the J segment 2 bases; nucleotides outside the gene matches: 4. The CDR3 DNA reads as TGTGCCAGCAGCCGGACAGGGGTCGGCAATCAGCCCCAGCATTTT. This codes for CASSRTGVGNQPQHF.

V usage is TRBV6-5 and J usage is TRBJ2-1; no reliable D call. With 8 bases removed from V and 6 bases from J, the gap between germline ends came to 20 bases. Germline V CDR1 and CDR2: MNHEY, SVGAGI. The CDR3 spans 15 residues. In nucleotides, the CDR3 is TGTGCCAGCGGGCCATTCGACCGCGCGAGCAATGAGCAGTTCTTC. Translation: CASGPFDRASNEQFF.

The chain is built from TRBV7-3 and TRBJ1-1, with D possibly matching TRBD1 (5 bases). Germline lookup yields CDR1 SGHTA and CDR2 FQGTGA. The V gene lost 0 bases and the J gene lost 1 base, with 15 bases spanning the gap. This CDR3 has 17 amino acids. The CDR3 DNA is TGTGCCAGCAGCTTAACGGGGCGGGGGAGTTGGAACACTGAAGCTTTCTTT. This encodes CASSLTGRGSWNTEAFF.

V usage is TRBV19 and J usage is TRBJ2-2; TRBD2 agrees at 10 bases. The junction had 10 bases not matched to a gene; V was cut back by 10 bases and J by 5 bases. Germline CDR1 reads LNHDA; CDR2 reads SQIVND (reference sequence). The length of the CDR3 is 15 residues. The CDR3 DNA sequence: TGTGCCACATCTCTAGCGGGAGCAGGGACCGGGGAGCTGTTTTTT. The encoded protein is CATSLAGAGTGELFF.

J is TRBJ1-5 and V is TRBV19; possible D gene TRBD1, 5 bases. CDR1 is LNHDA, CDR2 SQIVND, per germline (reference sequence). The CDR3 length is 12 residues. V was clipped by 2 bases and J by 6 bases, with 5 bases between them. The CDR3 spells CASSIQGQPQHF. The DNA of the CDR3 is TGTGCCAGTAGTATACAGGGTCAGCCCCAGCATTTT.

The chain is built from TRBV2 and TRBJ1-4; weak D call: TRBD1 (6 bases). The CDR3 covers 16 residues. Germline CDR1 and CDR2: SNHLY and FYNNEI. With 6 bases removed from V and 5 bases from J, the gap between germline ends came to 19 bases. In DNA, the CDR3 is TGTGCCAGCAGACCAAATGGGGGGGCCGCGAATGAAAAACTGTTTTTT. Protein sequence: CASRPNGGAANEKLFF.

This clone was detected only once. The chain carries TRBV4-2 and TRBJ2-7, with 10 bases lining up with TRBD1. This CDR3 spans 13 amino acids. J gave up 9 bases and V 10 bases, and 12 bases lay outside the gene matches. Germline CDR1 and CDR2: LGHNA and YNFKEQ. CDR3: CATSLGQGDGQYF. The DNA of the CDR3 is TGTGCCACCAGTTTAGGACAGGGGGACGGGCAGTACTTC.

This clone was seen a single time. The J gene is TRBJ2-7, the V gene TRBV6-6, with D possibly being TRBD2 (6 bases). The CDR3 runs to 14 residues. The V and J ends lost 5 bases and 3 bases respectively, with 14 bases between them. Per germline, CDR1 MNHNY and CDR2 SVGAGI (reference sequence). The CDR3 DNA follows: TGTGCCAGCAGTAAAAGCGGGTTGCGCTACGAGCAGTACTTC. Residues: CASSKSGLRYEQYF.

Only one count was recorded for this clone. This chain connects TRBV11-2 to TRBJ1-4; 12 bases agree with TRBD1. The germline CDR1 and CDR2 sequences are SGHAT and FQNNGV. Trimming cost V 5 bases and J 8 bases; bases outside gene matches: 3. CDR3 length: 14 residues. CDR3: CASSQGQGAEKLFF. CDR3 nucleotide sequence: TGTGCCAGCAGCCAGGGACAGGGGGCGGAAAAACTGTTTTTT.

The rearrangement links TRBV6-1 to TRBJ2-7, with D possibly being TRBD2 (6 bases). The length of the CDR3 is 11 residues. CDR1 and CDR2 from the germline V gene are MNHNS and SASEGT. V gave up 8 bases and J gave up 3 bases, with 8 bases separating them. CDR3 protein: CASGTRYEQYF. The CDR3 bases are TGTGCCAGCGGGACTCGCTACGAGCAGTACTTC.

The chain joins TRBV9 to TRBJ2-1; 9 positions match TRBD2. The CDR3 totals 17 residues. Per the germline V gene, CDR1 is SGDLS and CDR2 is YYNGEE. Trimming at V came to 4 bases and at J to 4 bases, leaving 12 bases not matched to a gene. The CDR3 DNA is TGTGCCAGCAGCTACAGTTTGAGCGGGGGGATATACAATGAGCAGTTCTTC. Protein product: CASSYSLSGGIYNEQFF.

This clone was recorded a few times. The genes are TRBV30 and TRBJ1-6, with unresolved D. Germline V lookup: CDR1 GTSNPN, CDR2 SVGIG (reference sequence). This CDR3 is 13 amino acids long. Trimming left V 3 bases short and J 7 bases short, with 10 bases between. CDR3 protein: CAWSPVRNSPLHF. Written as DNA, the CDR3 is TGTGCCTGGAGCCCCGTCAGAAATTCACCCCTCCACTTT.